Below are 32 T cell receptor beta chains sequenced from a single sample in a study of shared T cell receptors in the human thymus. Clones were sequenced by immunoSEQ multiplex PCR, and TCRdb holds only the in-frame ones, with some missing. The top ten hold over 0.008% of the sample, which has some 660,000 clones, approximately 87% seen once. These sequences were also reported in another study, on human thymus T cells.

The sequenced material came from thymocytes. Every receptor here comes from a boy under three years old with a congenital heart defect.

This chain connects TRBV9 to TRBJ2-2; a weak D match, TRBD1 (6 bases). The CDR3 spans 13 residues. Germline V lookup: CDR1 SGDLS, CDR2 YYNGEE. V lost 4 bases to trimming and J lost 4 bases, with 8 bases between them. The CDR3 protein is CASSPRGTGELFF. The CDR3, as DNA: TGTGCCAGCAGCCCCAGGGGCACCGGGGAGCTGTTTTTT.

The chain employs TRBV5-6 and TRBJ2-7; D might be TRBD1 (8 bases). Trimming took 4 bases from V and 6 from J, leaving 20 bases between them. Germline CDR1 reads SGHDT; CDR2 reads YYEEEE. The CDR3 extends over 15 amino acids. In DNA form, the CDR3 reads TGTGCCAGCAGCCTTAGACAGGGGAGGGGCGTCGAGCAGTACTTC. Amino acid sequence: CASSLRQGRGVEQYF.

The chain uses TRBV28 and TRBJ2-3, with 7 bases lining up with TRBD2. CDR1 is MDHEN and CDR2 is SYDVKM in the germline V gene. The CDR3 totals 16 residues. Unmatched junction bases numbered 6, after V lost 2 bases and J lost 1 base. The CDR3 region has the DNA TGTGCCAGCAGTTTACTGCGCGGGGGAGGCACAGATACGCAGTATTTT. Its translation: CASSLLRGGGTDTQYF. Full variable domain (rest looked up from reference TRBV28 and TRBJ2-3): DVKVTQSSRYLVKRTGEKVFLECVQDMDHENMFWYRQDPGLGLRLIYFSYDVKMKEKGDIPEGYSVSREKKERFSLILESASTNQTSMYLCASSLLRGGGTDTQYFGPGTRLTVL.

The chain is built from TRBV11-2 and TRBJ1-3, with D possibly being TRBD1 (6 bases). V was clipped by 3 bases and J by 3 bases, with 21 bases between them. Germline CDR1 SGHAT, CDR2 FQNNGV. The CDR3 loop spans 18 amino acids. In DNA, the CDR3 is TGTGCCAGCAGCTTCGACAGGAACCTTTTCACCTTTGGAAACACCATATATTTT. Translated, it gives CASSFDRNLFTFGNTIYF.

The chain couples TRBV27 to TRBJ1-5, with 9 bases that match TRBD1. Germline V gene lookup returns CDR1 MNHEY and CDR2 SMNVEV (reference sequence). CDR3 size: 15 residues. With 2 bases clipped from V and 7 bases from J, the junction kept 6 bases outside the gene matches. CDR3 DNA: TGTGCCAGCAGTTTAGGGACAGGGATTTCGCAGCCCCAGCATTTT. Encoded protein: CASSLGTGISQPQHF.

V usage is TRBV5-1 and J usage is TRBJ2-7; 7 bases line up with TRBD2. CDR3 length: 17 amino acids. Germline V gene sequence: CDR1 SGHRS, CDR2 YFSETQ. Unmatched junction bases numbered 10, after V lost 0 bases and J lost 1 base. The CDR3 bases are TGCGCCAGCAGCTTGGGGGGTCCTCGGGGGGTTTCCTACGAGCAGTACTTC. This encodes CASSLGGPRGVSYEQYF.

The chain employs TRBV4-3 and TRBJ2-7; possibly TRBD2 for D (5 bases). Germline values: CDR1 LGHNA, CDR2 YSLEER. V lost 4 bases, J lost 4 bases, and 20 bases lay in between. The CDR3 spans 16 residues. CDR3 loop: CASSPPPVGALYEQYF. The CDR3 coding sequence is TGCGCCAGCAGCCCACCCCCCGTGGGAGCCTTATACGAGCAGTACTTC.

As to this clone: The same CDR3 is also encoded by other DNA sequences in this sample. The chain couples TRBV29-1 to TRBJ2-7; 7 positions agree with TRBD1. CDR1 SQVTM and CDR2 ANQGSEA come from the germline V gene. This CDR3 comprises 12 residues. V lost 6 bases to trimming and J lost 4 bases; unmatched junction nucleotides: 6. In DNA form, the CDR3 reads TGCAGCGTCCGAGACAGGGATTACGAGCAGTACTTC. Its protein is CSVRDRDYEQYF.

The chain employs TRBV15 and TRBJ1-1; D not resolved. V gave up 5 bases and J gave up 3 bases, with 7 bases separating them. The CDR3 loop spans 12 amino acids. The germline CDR1 and CDR2 sequences are LNHNV and YYDKDF (reference sequence). CDR3 sequence (DNA): TGTGCCACCAGCGCTATTTACACTGAAGCTTTCTTT. Residues: CATSAIYTEAFF.

V is TRBV27 and J is TRBJ2-2; 9 nucleotides align to TRBD2. Germline CDR1 reads MNHEY; CDR2 reads SMNVEV (reference sequence). CDR3 length: 17 residues. V lost 0 bases and J lost 2; bases outside the gene matches: 4. The chain's CDR3 is CASSLSRGGANTGELFF. CDR3 DNA: TGTGCCAGCAGTTTATCCCGCGGGGGGGCTAACACCGGGGAGCTGTTTTTT.

J is TRBJ1-1 and V is TRBV28; D is ambiguous. With 6 bases removed from V and 0 bases from J, the gap between germline ends came to 20 bases. Germline lookup yields CDR1 MDHEN and CDR2 SYDVKM. The CDR3 totals 17 residues. In nucleotides, the CDR3 is TGTGCCAGCAGGTCCCAGGCCCAGCTTAATATGAACACTGAAGCTTTCTTT. It encodes CASRSQAQLNMNTEAFF.

The chain employs TRBV9 and TRBJ1-1; TRBD1 is a possible D gene (6 bases). The length of the CDR3 is 14 residues. Trimming cost V 4 bases and J 6 bases, with 16 bases left between them. Germline V CDR1 and CDR2: SGDLS, YYNGEE. The CDR3 sequence: CASSKRGGLAEAFF. The CDR3 DNA reads as TGTGCCAGCAGCAAAAGGGGGGGCCTCGCTGAAGCTTTCTTT.

The V gene is TRBV5-4, the J gene TRBJ2-2, with 11 bases lining up with TRBD1. CDR3 length equals 16 residues. Germline values: CDR1 SGHNT, CDR2 YYREEE (reference sequence). V dropped 4 bases and J dropped 4; count of bases not matched to a gene: 6. CDR3 in DNA: TGTGCCAGCAGCAGGACAGGGGGCTCGGCCACCGGGGAGCTGTTTTTT. This sequence encodes CASSRTGGSATGELFF.

The rearrangement joins TRBV4-3 to TRBJ2-1, with TRBD2 matching over 7 bases. The trim removed 5 bases at V and 5 bases at J, leaving 3 bases unmatched. There are 13 residues in the CDR3. Germline V lookup: CDR1 LGHNA, CDR2 YSLEER. The CDR3 coding sequence is TGCGCCAGCAGCAGCGGGACCCACAATGAGCAGTTCTTC. This sequence encodes CASSSGTHNEQFF.

This chain connects TRBV7-8 to TRBJ2-7; TRBD2 matches 13 bases. This CDR3 comprises 17 residues. Trimming at V came to 1 base and at J to 2 bases, leaving 5 bases not matched to a gene. Germline loops: CDR1 SGHVS, CDR2 FQNEAQ. The CDR3 is CASSLDGLAGEPYEQYF. Written as DNA, the CDR3 is TGTGCCAGCAGCTTAGATGGACTAGCGGGGGAACCCTACGAGCAGTACTTC.

CDR3 in amino acids: CASSQPGLAGNPTYEQYF. DNA for the CDR3: TGTGCCAGCAGCCAACCCGGACTAGCGGGAAACCCAACCTACGAGCAGTACTTC. The chain combines TRBV7-6 with TRBJ2-7; the match to TRBD2 covers 12 bases. The V segment lost 5 bases and the J segment 2 bases; nucleotides outside the gene matches: 13. This CDR3 is built from 18 residues. CDR1 SGHVS and CDR2 FNYEAQ come from the germline V gene.

The V gene is TRBV5-4, the J gene TRBJ2-1, with 11 positions matching TRBD2. Germline CDR1 and CDR2: SGHNT and YYREEE (reference sequence). Unmatched junction bases numbered 7, after V lost 3 bases and J lost 2 bases. This CDR3 is built from 17 residues. CDR3 in DNA: TGTGCCAGCAGCTGGGGTGGACTAGCGGGTGCCTACAATGAGCAGTTCTTC. It yields the protein CASSWGGLAGAYNEQFF.

The chain combines TRBV19 with TRBJ2-7, with 8 positions matching TRBD1. The CDR3 has 14 residues. With V trimmed by 7 bases and J by 6 bases, 11 bases remained unmatched. Per the germline V gene, CDR1 is LNHDA and CDR2 is SQIVND (reference sequence). The CDR3 spells CASTARTGWGEQYF. In DNA form, the CDR3 reads TGTGCCAGTACCGCACGGACAGGGTGGGGCGAGCAGTACTTC.

The J gene is TRBJ2-3, the V gene TRBV5-1; 7 nucleotides match TRBD2. This CDR3 spans 15 amino acids. Losses at the gene ends were 4 bases for V and 5 bases for J; bases not matched to a gene: 10. Germline V gene sequence: CDR1 SGHRS, CDR2 YFSETQ. CDR3 sequence: CASSLPTSSGDTQYF. DNA for the CDR3: TGCGCCAGCAGCCTGCCGACTAGCTCGGGAGATACGCAGTATTTT.

This chain links TRBV9 with TRBJ2-1; 8 bases fit TRBD2. The CDR3 spans 16 residues. The germline V gene has CDR1 SGDLS and CDR2 YYNGEE. V was pared by 4 bases and J by 2 bases, with 8 bases of the junction left unmatched. The CDR3 spells CASSISTGGTYNEQFF. CDR3 coding DNA: TGTGCCAGCAGCATATCGACGGGGGGGACCTACAATGAGCAGTTCTTC.

This clone was counted once. Written as DNA, the CDR3 is TGTGCCAGCAGTTTATCGGGGGGACTAGCGGGGGGCACAGATACGCAGTATTTT. It codes for CASSLSGGLAGGTDTQYF. J is TRBJ2-3 and V is TRBV28; the match to TRBD2 covers 14 bases. Germline V gene lookup returns CDR1 MDHEN and CDR2 SYDVKM. V was pared by 1 base and J by 1 base, with 4 bases of the junction left unmatched. This CDR3 spans 18 amino acids.

The CDR3 is CASSPGDRSNTEAFF. Here the CDR3 DNA reads TGTGCCAGCAGCCCTGGGGACAGATCGAACACTGAAGCTTTCTTT. V and J are TRBV5-4 and TRBJ1-1; 7 bases line up with TRBD1. The J segment lost 1 base and the V segment lost 4 bases, leaving 7 bases of the junction unmatched. CDR1 is SGHNT, CDR2 YYREEE, per germline (reference sequence). The CDR3 has 15 amino acids. Complete variable domain (other parts from reference TRBV5-4 and TRBJ1-1): ETGVTQSPTHLIKTRGQQVTLRCSSQSGHNTVSWYQQALGQGPQFIFQYYREEENGRGNFPPRFSGLQFPNYSSELNVNALELDDSALYLCASSPGDRSNTEAFFGQGTRLTVV.

The chain uses TRBV6-5 and TRBJ1-1; D might be TRBD1 (5 bases). V lost 5 bases and J lost 1, with 14 bases in between. The V gene's germline CDR1 is MNHEY and CDR2 SVGAGI. CDR3 length: 15 residues. CDR3 region: CASSRETDRNTEAFF. CDR3 nucleotide sequence: TGTGCCAGCAGTCGCGAGACAGATAGGAACACTGAAGCTTTCTTT.

This chain uses TRBV9 with TRBJ2-1; 12 nucleotides match TRBD2. The J segment lost 5 bases and the V segment lost 4 bases, leaving 7 bases of the junction unmatched. Germline CDR1 SGDLS, CDR2 YYNGEE. This CDR3 contains 16 residues. Here the CDR3 DNA reads TGTGCCAGCAGCCCCCCGACTAGCGGGAGAGACAATGAGCAGTTCTTC. Its translation is CASSPPTSGRDNEQFF. Complete variable domain (other parts from reference TRBV9 and TRBJ2-1): DSGVTQTPKHLITATGQRVTLRCSPRSGDLSVYWYQQSLDQGLQFLIQYYNGEERAKGNILERFSAQQFPDLHSELNLSSLELGDSALYFCASSPPTSGRDNEQFFGPGTRLTVL.

The rearrangement uses TRBV6-5 and TRBJ2-6; weak D call: TRBD1 (6 bases). Germline loops: CDR1 MNHEY, CDR2 SVGAGI. The CDR3 is 16 residues long. Trimming stripped 2 bases from V and 2 bases from J, with 10 bases between. CDR3 residues: CASSYLGAAGANVLTF. Here the CDR3 DNA reads TGTGCCAGCAGTTACCTGGGGGCAGCTGGGGCCAACGTCCTGACTTTC.

The chain uses TRBV10-3 and TRBJ2-7; weak D call: TRBD1 (6 bases). V was clipped by 6 bases and J by 2 bases, with 8 bases between them. CDR3 length: 12 residues. Germline lookup yields CDR1 ENHRY and CDR2 SYGVKD. The CDR3 here is CAIRDSTYEQYF. The DNA of the CDR3 is TGTGCCATCAGGGACAGCACCTACGAGCAGTACTTC.

The CDR3 nucleotides read TGCGCCAGCAGCAGGGGACTCCCGCTCTCCTACGAGCAGTACTTC. Translation gives CASSRGLPLSYEQYF. The rearrangement uses TRBV5-1 and TRBJ2-5; D is perhaps TRBD2 (6 bases). The J call could be wrong; TRBJ2-7 is a better fit for the DNA end. Germline V gives CDR1 SGHRS, CDR2 YFSETQ. The CDR3 has 15 residues.

This chain uses TRBV2 with TRBJ2-5, with D perhaps TRBD2 (5 bases). This CDR3 region has 14 residues. V shed 7 bases and J shed 3 bases, with 15 bases lying between them. The germline CDR1 and CDR2 sequences are SNHLY and FYNNEI. The CDR3 is CASKNPRGKETQYF. The CDR3 nucleotides read TGTGCCAGCAAAAATCCCCGGGGTAAAGAGACCCAGTACTTC.

The chain joins TRBV10-3 to TRBJ1-2, with TRBD1 matching over 9 bases. The germline V gene encodes CDR1 ENHRY and CDR2 SYGVKD. V gave up 4 bases and J gave up 6 bases; unmatched junction bases: 6. The CDR3 covers 14 residues. CDR3 DNA: TGTGCCATCAGTGGACAGGGGGAGGACGATGGCTACACCTTC. It codes for CAISGQGEDDGYTF.

V and J are TRBV29-1 and TRBJ1-2; a weak D match, TRBD1 (5 bases). The CDR3 contains 13 residues. Trimming pared 5 bases from V and 4 bases from J, leaving 14 bases between. The germline V gene has CDR1 SQVTM and CDR2 ANQGSEA. Written as DNA, the CDR3 is TGCAGCGTTACAGACAGTATACCCTATGGCTACACCTTC. This sequence encodes CSVTDSIPYGYTF.

The CDR3 region is CATSTKPSGYEQYF. The CDR3, as DNA: TGTGCCACCAGCACTAAACCGTCCGGCTACGAGCAGTACTTC. The chain carries TRBV15 and TRBJ2-7, with D hard to call. Germline-derived CDR1 and CDR2 are LNHNV and YYDKDF (reference sequence). Trimming shortened V by 4 bases and J by 3 bases, and 13 bases separated the two germline ends. CDR3 length: 14 amino acids.

The chain joins TRBV19 to TRBJ2-1; 8 bases align to TRBD2. The CDR3 is 16 amino acids. V lost 4 bases and J lost 4; bases outside the gene matches: 9. Germline CDR1 LNHDA, CDR2 SQIVND (reference sequence). CDR3 sequence reads: CASSNSPGGAYNEQFF. The CDR3, as DNA: TGTGCCAGTAGTAACTCCCCCGGGGGGGCGTACAATGAGCAGTTCTTC.